What follows is one T cell receptor beta chain and its context. The antigen remains undetermined. Clones were read by immunoSEQ multiplex PCR, and TCRdb kept only the in-frame ones, dropping some. This sample has 30,000 to 40,000 clones, with 80% found just once. The sample's time point: week 35, safety follow-up. The investigators gave 300 ug of mutant IDH1 20-mer peptide in each vaccine dose, together with topical imiquimod. Patients came in for eight vaccinations, in weeks 1, 3, 5, 7, 11, 15, 19 and 23. The data belong to a study of a mutant IDH1 vaccine in newly diagnosed glioma. Study-wide context: Most patients had radiochemotherapy with temozolomide before enrollment; others had one alone.

General observations from the study: Induction of immune responses by the vaccine occurred in 93.3% of patients.

CDR1 and CDR2 from the germline V gene are LGHNT and FRNRAP. CDR3 size: 12 residues. V was pared by 2 bases and J by 6 bases, with 7 bases between. This TCR was recovered from a man aged 40-49 years with glioma. Some clones in this sample may be carry-over from other donors' samples. The starting material was PBMCs, obtained from a glioma patient whose treatment included an IDH1 peptide vaccine. The chain carries TRBV12-5 and TRBJ1-2; D unclear. The CDR3 bases are TGTGCTAGTGGTTTGCGGCAGCATGGCTACACCTTC. It yields the protein CASGLRQHGYTF.